This TCR beta chain was sequenced during a study of shared T cell receptors in the human thymus. Germline CDR1 and CDR2: LNHDA and SQIVND (reference sequence). CDR3 size: 12 residues. V was pared by 7 bases and J by 9 bases, with 16 bases between. Profiled with immunoSEQ multiplex PCR; TCRdb holds only in-frame clones, not every one. The data contain hundreds of thousands of clones, approximately 88% of them singletons. These same data were also listed under a study on human thymus T cells. That paper states: Donors consisted of healthy Finnish infants (having corrective surgery for congenital heart defects).

The sequenced sample consisted of thymocytes. This TCR came from a boy less than two years old with a congenital heart defect. The chain recombines TRBV19 with TRBJ2-7; possibly TRBD2 for D (6 bases). CDR3 sequence reads: CASTQAVGRQYF. CDR3 bases: TGTGCCAGTACCCAAGCGGTCGGGAGGCAGTACTTC.